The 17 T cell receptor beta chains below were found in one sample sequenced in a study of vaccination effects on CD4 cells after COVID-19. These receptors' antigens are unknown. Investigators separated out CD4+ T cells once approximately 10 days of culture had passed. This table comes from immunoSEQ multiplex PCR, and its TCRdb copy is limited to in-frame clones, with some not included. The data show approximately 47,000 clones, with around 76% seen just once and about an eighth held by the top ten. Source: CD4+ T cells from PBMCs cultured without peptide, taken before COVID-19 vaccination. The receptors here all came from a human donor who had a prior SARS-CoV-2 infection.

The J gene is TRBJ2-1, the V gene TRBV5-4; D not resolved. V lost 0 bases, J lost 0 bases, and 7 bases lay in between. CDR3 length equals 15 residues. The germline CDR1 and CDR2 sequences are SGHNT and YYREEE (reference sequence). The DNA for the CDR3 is TGTGCCAGCAGCTTGGGCTCTTTCTCCTACAATGAGCAGTTCTTC. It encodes CASSLGSFSYNEQFF.

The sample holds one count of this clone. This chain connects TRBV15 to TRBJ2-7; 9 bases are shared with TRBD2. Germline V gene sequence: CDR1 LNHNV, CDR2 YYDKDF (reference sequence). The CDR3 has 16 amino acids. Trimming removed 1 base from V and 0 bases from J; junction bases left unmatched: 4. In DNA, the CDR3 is TGTGCCACCAGCAGAGGAACGGGACTAGCCTCCTACGAGCAGTACTTC. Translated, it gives CATSRGTGLASYEQYF.

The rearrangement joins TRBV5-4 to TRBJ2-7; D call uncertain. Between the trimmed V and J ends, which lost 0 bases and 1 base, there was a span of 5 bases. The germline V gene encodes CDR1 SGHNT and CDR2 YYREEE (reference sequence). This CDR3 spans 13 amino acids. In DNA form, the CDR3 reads TGTGCCAGCAGCTTGGCAGGTTCCTACGAGCAGTACTTC. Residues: CASSLAGSYEQYF.

The CDR3 DNA reads as TGTGCCAGCAGCCTAGGAGGCCTACAGGAACCAGCATCCCAGCATTTT. Translating it yields CASSLGGLQEPASQHF. V usage is TRBV7-2 and J usage is TRBJ1-5; TRBD1 might be the D (5 bases). This CDR3 spans 16 amino acids. The ends were cut back, 5 bases at V and 11 bases at J, with 25 bases in the middle. Germline V gene lookup returns CDR1 SGHTA and CDR2 FQGNSA.

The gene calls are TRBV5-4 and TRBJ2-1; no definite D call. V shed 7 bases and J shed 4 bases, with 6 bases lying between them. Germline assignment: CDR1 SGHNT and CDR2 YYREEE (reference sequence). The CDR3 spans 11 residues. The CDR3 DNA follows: TGTGCCAGCCAATTTTACAATGAGCAGTTCTTC. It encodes CASQFYNEQFF.

The CDR3 loop is CASSSRGGEAGGHDPPDTQYF. Written as DNA, the CDR3 is TGTGCCAGCAGCTCTCGAGGCGGAGAAGCGGGGGGGCATGACCCCCCAGATACGCAGTATTTT. The chain uses TRBV7-3 and TRBJ2-3, with 10 bases fitting TRBD2. The V segment lost 4 bases and the J segment 4 bases; nucleotides outside the gene matches: 23. From germline, CDR1 is SGHTA and CDR2 FQGTGA. The CDR3 has 21 amino acids.

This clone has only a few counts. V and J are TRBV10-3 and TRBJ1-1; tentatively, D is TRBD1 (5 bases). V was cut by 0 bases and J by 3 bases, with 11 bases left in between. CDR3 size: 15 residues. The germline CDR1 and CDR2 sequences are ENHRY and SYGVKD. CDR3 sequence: CAISESGGVDTEAFF. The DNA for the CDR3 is TGTGCCATCAGTGAGTCCGGGGGGGTGGACACTGAAGCTTTCTTT.

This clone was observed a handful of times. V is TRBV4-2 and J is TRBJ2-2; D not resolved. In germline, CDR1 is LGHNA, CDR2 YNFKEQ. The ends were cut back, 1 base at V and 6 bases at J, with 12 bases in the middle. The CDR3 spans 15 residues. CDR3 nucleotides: TGTGCCAGCAGCCAAGGACTCCTAGGAGCCGGGGAGCTGTTTTTT. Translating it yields CASSQGLLGAGELFF.

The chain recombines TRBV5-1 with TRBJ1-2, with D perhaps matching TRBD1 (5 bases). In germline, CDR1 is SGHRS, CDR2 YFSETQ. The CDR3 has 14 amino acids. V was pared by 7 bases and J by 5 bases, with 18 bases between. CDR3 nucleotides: TGCGCCAGCTCTCGAACAGGTAGTAGATATGGCTACACCTTC. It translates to CASSRTGSRYGYTF.

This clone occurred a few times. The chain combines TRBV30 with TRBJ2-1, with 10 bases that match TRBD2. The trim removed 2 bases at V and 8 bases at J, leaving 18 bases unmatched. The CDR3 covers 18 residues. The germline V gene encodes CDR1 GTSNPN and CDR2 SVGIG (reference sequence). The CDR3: CAWSREELAGLWGDEQFF. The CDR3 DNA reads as TGTGCCTGGAGTAGGGAGGAACTAGCGGGACTCTGGGGGGATGAGCAGTTCTTC.

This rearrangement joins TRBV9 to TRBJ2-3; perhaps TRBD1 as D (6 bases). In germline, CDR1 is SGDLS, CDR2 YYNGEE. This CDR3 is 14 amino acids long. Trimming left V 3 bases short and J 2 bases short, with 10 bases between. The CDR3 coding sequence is TGTGCCAGCAGCGCCGACAGGTACACAGATACGCAGTATTTT. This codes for CASSADRYTDTQYF.

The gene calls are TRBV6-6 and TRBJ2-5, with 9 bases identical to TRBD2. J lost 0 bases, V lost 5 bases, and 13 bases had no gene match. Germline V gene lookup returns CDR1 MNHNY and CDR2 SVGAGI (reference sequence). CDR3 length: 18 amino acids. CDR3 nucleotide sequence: TGTGCCAGCAGTCCCCTCAAAGGGACTAGCACGTACCAAGAGACCCAGTACTTC. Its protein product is CASSPLKGTSTYQETQYF.

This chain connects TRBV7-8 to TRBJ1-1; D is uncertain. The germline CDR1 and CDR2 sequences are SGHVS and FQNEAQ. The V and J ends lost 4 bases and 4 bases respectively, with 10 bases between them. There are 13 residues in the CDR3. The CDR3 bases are TGTGCCAGCAGCTGGGAGCGGTTCACTGAAGCTTTCTTT. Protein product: CASSWERFTEAFF.

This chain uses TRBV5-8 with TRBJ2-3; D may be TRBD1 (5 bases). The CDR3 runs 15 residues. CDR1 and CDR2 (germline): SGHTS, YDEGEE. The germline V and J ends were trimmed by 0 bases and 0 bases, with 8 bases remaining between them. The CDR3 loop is CASSLGQTSTDTQYF. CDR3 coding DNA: TGTGCCAGCAGCTTGGGACAGACTAGCACAGATACGCAGTATTTT.

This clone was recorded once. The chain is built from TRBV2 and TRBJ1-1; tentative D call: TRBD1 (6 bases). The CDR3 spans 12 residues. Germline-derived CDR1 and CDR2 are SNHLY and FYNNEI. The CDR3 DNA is TGTGCGGGTGGGCGACAGGCGACTGAAGCTTTCTTT. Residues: CAGGRQATEAFF.

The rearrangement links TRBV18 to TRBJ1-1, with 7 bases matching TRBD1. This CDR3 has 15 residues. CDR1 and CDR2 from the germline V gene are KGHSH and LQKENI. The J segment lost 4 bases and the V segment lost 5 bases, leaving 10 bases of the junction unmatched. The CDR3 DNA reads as TGTGCCAGCTCATCCCTACAGGGGAAGGGCACTGAAGCTTTCTTT. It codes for CASSSLQGKGTEAFF.

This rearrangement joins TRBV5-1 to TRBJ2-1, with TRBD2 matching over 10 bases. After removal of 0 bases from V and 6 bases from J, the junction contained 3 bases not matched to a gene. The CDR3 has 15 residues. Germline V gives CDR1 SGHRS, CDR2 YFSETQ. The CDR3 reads CASSLGVAGGNEQFF. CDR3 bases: TGCGCCAGCAGCTTGGGGGTAGCGGGAGGCAATGAGCAGTTCTTC. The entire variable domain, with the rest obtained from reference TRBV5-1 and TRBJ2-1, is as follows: KAGVTQTPRYLIKTRGQQVTLSCSPISGHRSVSWYQQTPGQGLQFLFEYFSETQRNKGNFPGRFSGRQFSNSRSEMNVSTLELGDSALYLCASSLGVAGGNEQFFGPGTRLTVL.